This TCR beta chain was identified during a study of blood T cell repertoires in COVID-19. Study-level information: The United States, Italy and Spain supplied acute and convalescent COVID-19 samples.

The CDR3 has 14 residues. The germline V gene has CDR1 SGHRS and CDR2 YFSETQ. V trimming: 2 bases; J trimming: 5 bases; junction bases outside the gene matches: 4. Authors' processing steps: The assay estimated nucleated cells by amplifying reference gene primers. Profiled with immunoSEQ multiplex PCR; TCRdb holds only in-frame clones, not every one. V and J calls and clone size follow that table, whereas D and trimming were derived from the DNA. The table shows roughly 80,000 clones, with around 88% occurring only once. This sequence was found in an elderly woman with acute or convalescent COVID-19. The chain joins TRBV5-1 to TRBJ1-2; 9 positions agree with TRBD1. The sequenced sample was peripheral blood. CDR3 region: CASSLQGAAYGYTF. CDR3 in DNA: TGCGCCAGCAGCTTACAGGGGGCAGCGTATGGCTACACCTTC.